One T cell receptor beta chain is described in this entry. No cognate antigen has been identified for it. Per-base qualities were not stored, and no clone one base away is much larger. In total, 500 to 700 healthy bone marrow donors made up the cohort. At the time of sampling, every cohort member was nominally healthy, though immune exposures that went unrecorded were likely present. The donor was CMV seronegative and belonged to the group of over 350 seronegative cohort members. A peripheral blood sample was collected from each donor, and TCR beta sequencing was performed on peripheral blood mononuclear cells. Genomic DNA was extracted from the blood cell samples with the Qiagen DNeasy Blood Extraction Kit. Libraries were prepared through the immunoSEQ multiplex PCR assay. The multiplex PCR relied on a mix of 60 forward primers for TCR Vbeta segments and 13 reverse primers for TCR Jbeta segments. A multiplex PCR assay on genomic DNA amplified the CDR3 region of rearranged TCR beta genes. The Illumina HiSeq System was used to sequence the amplified TCR beta libraries as 87-base-pair reads. Concerning the study's data processing: A later analysis tallied roughly 76 million unique TCR beta chains across the 700 or so repertoires, and approximately 9.9 million of those chains were shared by two or more donors. A nearest-neighbor algorithm error-corrected the raw reads and collapsed the reads into unique sequences, merging closely related sequences to remove PCR and sequencing errors. To assign V, D and J gene segments, CDR3 sequences were aligned to IMGT reference sequences. Each retained sequence needed at least a six-nucleotide match to both a V gene segment and a J gene segment. Rearrangements were classified as productive when the CDR3 lacked stop codons and remained in frame with V and J, and all other rearrangements were classified as non-productive. Following IMGT convention, CDR3 was defined as the stretch from the second conserved V-encoded cysteine up to the conserved J-encoded phenylalanine. In an earlier analysis of around 640 of the donors, sequences lacking an unambiguous match to a single V gene segment were excluded. In an earlier analysis of 500 to 750 of the donors, V segments were called functional above 56.7% productive rearrangements and were called segregating when the between-donor standard deviation exceeded 5%. A statistical classification framework was built for diagnosing cytomegalovirus status from the catalog of TCR beta chain sequences. V and J gene assignment, in a later analysis, came from comparing TCR nucleotide sequences with IMGT/GENE-DB human TR gene sequences. A later analysis assigned CDR3 sequences and most-parsimonious VDJ recombination scenarios with the TCRdist pipeline. In a later analysis, each TCR beta chain was defined by its CDR3 amino acid sequence together with its V-gene family, and reads lacking a unique V-gene family were excluded. As a way to deal with suspected cross-contamination and a sequencing artifact, a later analysis dropped roughly 620 nucleotide sequences that were highly shared and had low generation probability. A later analysis calculated a clonal expansion index for each public chain from normalized within-repertoire ranks of inferred template counts. In a later analysis, generation probabilities were computed with a VDJ recombination model fitted to out-of-frame rearrangements, and the resulting probabilities were checked against IGoR. In a later analysis, hypergeometric tests were used to score TCR-TCR, TCR-HLA and TCR-CMV co-occurrence, with a repertoire-size bias correction applied to TCR pairs. In a later analysis, false discovery rates were estimated by permuting HLA or CMV assignments 20 times. In a later analysis, co-occurring TCRs were grouped using DBSCAN, with TCRdist sequence similarity added in when clustering inside HLA-allele-positive subsets. Repertoires with fewer than 30,000 or more than 120,000 public chains, plus five repertoires with anomalous nucleotide sharing, were excluded from co-occurrence clustering. This immuneACCESS table, as held by TCRdb, lists in-frame sequences with V and J called but not all clones. Of the missing ones, under half trace to an unresolved V gene in checked studies; the others have no known cause. The D gene and trimming were derived from the DNA, and the V and J assignments and clone size from that table. This sample lists around 120,000 clones; roughly three quarters were detected once. The leading ten clones occupy 2% of the sample.

These data are taken from a study of cytomegalovirus exposure and HLA in healthy donors (dated 2017 in TCRdb). In the study overall: In an earlier analysis of several hundred of the donors, about 260 Gb of sequence data and 100 million or so unique TCR beta sequences from 150 million to 200 million T cells were reported. Every discovery cohort repertoire had been produced on one sequencing platform. Across some 400 genotyped donors of the cohort, an average of approximately 200,000 unique TCR beta nucleotide sequences per donor were sequenced, and roughly a sixth of those sequences were non-productive. Roughly five DR-DQ haplotypes were handled as single units for association and clustering, since linkage in the cohort was strong. Rather than drawing on any new phenotypic data, the later analysis identified candidate immune exposures from TCR beta sequences and the way those sequences occurred across donors. In a later genetic analysis, genome-wide SNP genotypes for about three fifths of the roughly 670 donors were used, and that subset was treated as a discovery cohort. The number of typed donors differed by locus: about 620-630 for A, B, C, DRB1 and DQB1; some 500 for DQA1; some 610 for DPA1; and 450 to 480 for DPB1. The study used immunosequencing to profile the T cell repertoires of 666 subjects and linked those repertoires to cytomegalovirus serostatus. Of the roughly 410 genotyped donors, approximately 81% were placed in the genetic ancestry cluster associated with self-reported Caucasian donors. Roughly 300 gigabases of sequencing data and tens of millions of unique TCR sequences were included in an early release covering around 600 HLA-typed donors. The study aimed to test whether signatures of past pathogen exposure could be identified by cataloging public T cell receptors. A later analysis re-analyzed previously published TCR beta repertoires from roughly 690 donors and added high-resolution HLA genotyping to study TCR occurrence patterns. To decide whether each TCR beta V gene segment behaved as functional or pseudogenic, an earlier analysis of some 580 of the donors relied on high-throughput TCR beta sequencing. To predict cytomegalovirus infection status, the study brought together high-throughput TCR immunosequencing, statistical association of individual TCRs with disease status, and machine learning. Alongside the repertoire data, information on donor age, sex, ethnicity and CMV serostatus was compiled. In addition to the first cohort of approximately 670 subjects, a separate validation cohort of 130 or so different subjects was used. HLA typing included class I and class II loci at four-digit resolution.

Overall study results and their limits: The only immune exposure information available for the cohort was CMV serostatus. The presence/absence analyses assumed that sequencing depth was roughly uniform across donors, and that assumption may not be true. A later analysis associated around 16,000 TCR beta sequences with specific HLA alleles at a false discovery rate of 0.05. V-gene and J-gene trimming of TCR beta chains was associated with a missense DCLRE1C variant in a later genetic analysis, and the association was replicated in an independent cohort. Three of the identified cytomegalovirus-associated TCR beta chains were confirmed in vitro to be specific for cytomegalovirus antigens. In this cohort, only TCR beta chains were sequenced, and detectable features were limited by the absence of alpha or paired-chain data. The authors suggested that the approach could potentially be generalized to other disease states and immunological phenotypes. A further reported finding was that TCR beta sequences accurately predicted the HLA-A and HLA-B alleles for most subjects in the first cohort. Cytomegalovirus status was reported to be diagnosed by the classifier with high specificity and sensitivity in both the original and validation cohorts. In a later genetic analysis, fewer N-insertions in productive TCRs were reported among donors in an Asian-associated ancestry cluster than the roughly 670-donor mean. Strong co-occurrence of HLA alleles, especially DR and DQ, made assigning TCR associations to individual alleles difficult. According to a later analysis, TCR association rates differed among HLA loci, with DRB1 alleles showing the most associated TCRs and HLA-C alleles showing the fewest. In a later analysis, HLA-associated TCR beta chains were found to be more clonally expanded and to have lower generation probabilities than equally common non-associated chains. In a later analysis, several top co-occurrence clusters were reported to appear linked to parvovirus B19, influenza, CMV and Epstein-Barr virus. The earlier analysis of approximately 540 of the donors excluded seventeen rarely observed V segments, including chromosome 9 orphons, because counts were too low. In an earlier analysis of 500 to 650 of the donors, most TCR beta V segments appeared in productive rearrangements about 90% or about 30% of the time, broadly matching IMGT annotations. The 87-base-pair reads could not distinguish some IMGT-functional V segments, including TRBV6-2 and TRBV6-3, so those segments were excluded. A cluster of highly shared sequence variants was judged likely to be a technical artifact of the sequencing pipeline. Because HLA typing was unavailable for some donors at each locus, only the typed subset was used in association tests. In a later analysis, most CMV-associated TCR beta chains were found to appear HLA-restricted, with HLA associations seemingly driven largely by CMV exposure. Most TCR sequences were seen in very few donors, while some public TCRs were found in many individuals. A total of 164 TCR beta chains were listed by the study as associated with cytomegalovirus. Correlated functional status among segregating V segments might be attributable to linkage disequilibrium, but an unknown experimental factor could not be ruled out.

V is cut back by 2 bases and J by 4 bases, with 6 bases in the junction unmatched. The germline V gene encodes CDR1 MNHEY and CDR2 SMNVEV (reference sequence). The CDR3 measures 15 amino acids from cysteine to phenylalanine. Only the CDR3 region is kept as DNA, spanning 45 bases read in frame from base 1. The chain was built from TRBV27 and TRBJ2-5; 8 nucleotides in the junction match TRBD2. The sample taken for sequencing was PBMCs. This TCR derives from a man between 18 and 29 years old in good health and CMV-seronegative. The CDR3 in this case is CASSLVAGGVETQYF. The DNA is TGTGCCAGCAGTTTAGTGGCGGGAGGAGTAGAGACCCAGTACTTC.